This entry lists 26 T cell receptor beta chains sequenced from one sample in a study of blood T cell repertoires in COVID-19. Some clones are missing from TCRdb's copy, which holds only in-frame ones; the method was immunoSEQ multiplex PCR. Here the sample spans tens of thousands of clones, roughly 77% being singletons. The sequencing input was peripheral blood. The receptor source for this set is a man aged 45-65 years with active or convalescent COVID-19.

This clone turned up a few times. The CDR3 region is CASSEVTVSYNEQFF. The CDR3 DNA follows: TGTGCCAGCAGTGAAGTAACAGTCTCCTACAATGAGCAGTTCTTC. The V gene is TRBV6-1, the J gene TRBJ2-1; D gene uncertain. The CDR3 spans 15 residues. The germline CDR1 and CDR2 sequences are MNHNS and SASEGT. V shed 1 base and J shed 0 bases, with 7 bases lying between them.

V gene TRBV20-1 combines with J gene TRBJ1-2; TRBD1 aligns across 9 bases. This CDR3 contains 12 residues. Germline CDR1 DFQATT, CDR2 SNEGSKA (reference sequence). The V segment lost 6 bases and the J segment 5 bases; nucleotides outside the gene matches: 4. DNA for the CDR3: TGCAGTGCCAGTGGACAGGGGTATGGCTACACCTTC. Amino acid sequence: CSASGQGYGYTF.

The CDR3 is CSASTRLEQYF. In nucleotides, the CDR3 is TGCAGTGCTAGTACCAGACTCGAGCAGTACTTC. V gene TRBV20-1 combines with J gene TRBJ2-7; D unresolved. Germline CDR1 reads DFQATT; CDR2 reads SNEGSKA (reference sequence). The CDR3 is 11 residues long. Between the trimmed V and J ends, which lost 3 bases and 6 bases, there was a span of 9 bases.

This clone was counted between two and nine times. The V call is TRBV11-3, the J call TRBJ1-1, with D tentatively TRBD1 (5 bases). The germline V gene encodes CDR1 SGHNT and CDR2 YENEEA. The CDR3 spans 14 residues. V shed 5 bases and J shed 1 base, with 11 bases lying between them. The CDR3: CASSPRQGNTEAFF. CDR3 in DNA: TGTGCCAGCAGCCCGCGTCAGGGGAACACTGAAGCTTTCTTT.

The gene calls are TRBV9 and TRBJ1-1, with D hard to call. The CDR3 has 14 residues. Trimming shortened V by 0 bases and J by 1 base, and 7 bases separated the two germline ends. The germline gives CDR1 SGDLS, CDR2 YYNGEE. CDR3 DNA sequence: TGTGCCAGCAGCGTAGGGTGGGCGAACACTGAAGCTTTCTTT. Residues: CASSVGWANTEAFF.

This chain uses TRBV5-6 with TRBJ1-5; 7 positions agree with TRBD1. With V trimmed by 3 bases and J by 2 bases, 2 bases remained unmatched. Germline loops: CDR1 SGHDT, CDR2 YYEEEE. This CDR3 comprises 14 residues. CDR3 loop: CASSWGTGNQPQHF. The CDR3 coding sequence is TGTGCCAGCAGCTGGGGGACAGGCAATCAGCCCCAGCATTTT.

Comment on this clone: At one end the junction does not follow the germline gene, possibly because of a read error. The chain employs TRBV7-7 and TRBJ2-7, with 11 bases identical to TRBD2. CDR1 is SSHAT and CDR2 is FNYEAQ in the germline V gene (reference sequence). The CDR3 spans 15 residues. The CDR3 loop is CASSFRLAGTHEQYF. The CDR3 DNA sequence: TGTGCTAGCAGCTTCCGACTAGCGGGGACCCACGAGCAGTACTTC.

J is TRBJ2-1 and V is TRBV6-5; 9 bases fit TRBD1. Germline V gene sequence: CDR1 MNHEY, CDR2 SVGAGI. J lost 3 bases, V lost 8 bases, and 8 bases had no gene match. This CDR3 is built from 15 residues. This CDR3 reads CASGEGQGYYNEQFF. The CDR3 region has the DNA TGTGCCAGCGGAGAGGGACAGGGATACTACAATGAGCAGTTCTTC.

The J gene is TRBJ2-7, the V gene TRBV7-9; no clear D gene. Germline values: CDR1 SEHNR, CDR2 FQNEAQ (reference sequence). The germline V and J ends were trimmed by 2 bases and 2 bases, with 4 bases remaining between them. The CDR3 spans 12 residues. The CDR3 here is CASSLSPYEQYF. DNA of the CDR3: TGTGCCAGCAGCTTAAGCCCCTACGAGCAGTACTTC.

The chain recombines TRBV7-2 with TRBJ1-5; 8 bases are a match to TRBD1. Looked up from germline, CDR1 is SGHTA and CDR2 is FQGNSA. This CDR3 has 14 residues. V gave up 5 bases and J gave up 2 bases; unmatched junction bases: 2. CDR3 coding DNA: TGTGCCAGCAGCGTGACAGGGGGCAATCAGCCCCAGCATTTT. It encodes CASSVTGGNQPQHF.

This clone turned up a few times. The DNA of the CDR3 is TGTGCCAGCAGTGAGACGGGACAGAGAGATGAAAAACTGTTTTTT. It is translated as CASSETGQRDEKLFF. The gene calls are TRBV25-1 and TRBJ1-4; TRBD1 aligns across 7 bases. J lost 6 bases, V lost 3 bases, and 7 bases had no gene match. Germline V gives CDR1 MGHDK, CDR2 SYGVNS. The CDR3 extends over 15 amino acids.

J is TRBJ2-5 and V is TRBV30; 14 bases are shared with TRBD2. CDR1 GTSNPN and CDR2 SVGIG come from the germline V gene (reference sequence). Trimming removed 4 bases from V and 4 bases from J; junction bases left unmatched: 5. This CDR3 contains 15 residues. The CDR3 nucleotides read TGTGCCTGGAACAAGGGACTAGCGGGGGTAGAGACCCAGTACTTC. Amino acid sequence: CAWNKGLAGVETQYF.

This rearrangement joins TRBV5-5 to TRBJ2-2; 7 bases map to TRBD2. CDR1 and CDR2 from the germline V gene are SGHKS and YYEKEE (reference sequence). V trimming: 4 bases; J trimming: 0 bases; junction bases outside the gene matches: 3. The CDR3 totals 15 residues. CDR3 nucleotide sequence: TGTGCCAGCAGCCCCACTAGCGCGAACACCGGGGAGCTGTTTTTT. This gives the protein CASSPTSANTGELFF.

The rearrangement uses TRBV5-1 and TRBJ1-2; no clear D. V lost 0 bases and J 4 bases, leaving 10 bases between the germline ends. This CDR3 has 14 residues. In germline, CDR1 is SGHRS, CDR2 YFSETQ. The CDR3 sequence is CASSLDSTTYGYTF. In DNA form, the CDR3 reads TGCGCCAGCAGCTTGGACAGCACCACCTATGGCTACACCTTC.

Points on this clone: One end of the junction does not line up with germline, which may come from a read error. The chain has TRBV6-1 and TRBJ2-4, with 7 positions matching TRBD1. The CDR3 has 13 amino acids. Looked up from germline, CDR1 is MNHNS and CDR2 is SASEGT. CDR3 protein: CASEGAAKNIQYF. The CDR3 DNA follows: TGCGCTTCAGAGGGGGCTGCCAAAAACATTCAGTACTTC.

This clone was detected a few times. This rearrangement joins TRBV12-3 or TRBV12-4 to TRBJ2-7; maybe TRBD1 (5 bases). The CDR3 has 13 residues. Trimming cost V 3 bases and J 5 bases, with 11 bases left between them. CDR3 region: CASSLAQGHEQYF. The CDR3 bases are TGTGCCAGCAGTTTGGCGCAGGGCCACGAGCAGTACTTC.

V is TRBV7-9 and J is TRBJ2-7, with D possibly TRBD1 on 5 matching bases. Trimming stripped 7 bases from V and 0 bases from J, with 19 bases between. This CDR3 comprises 16 residues. Germline V gene sequence: CDR1 SEHNR, CDR2 FQNEAQ (reference sequence). The CDR3 spells CASNPGPDTPSYEQYF. In nucleotides, the CDR3 is TGTGCCAGCAACCCAGGGCCGGACACCCCCTCCTACGAGCAGTACTTC.

The V gene is TRBV7-3, the J gene TRBJ2-1; D call uncertain. V lost 2 bases to trimming and J lost 6 bases, with 5 bases between them. The CDR3 runs 12 residues. The germline gives CDR1 SGHTA, CDR2 FQGTGA. The CDR3 DNA follows: TGTGCCAGCAGCTTATCGGGCAATGAGCAGTTCTTC. Residues: CASSLSGNEQFF.

This clone was observed a handful of times. This chain joins TRBV4-3 and TRBJ2-3; 13 bases align to TRBD2. Losses at the gene ends were 3 bases for V and 2 bases for J; bases not matched to a gene: 8. The CDR3 contains 18 residues. Per the germline V gene, CDR1 is LGHNA and CDR2 is YSLEER. The CDR3 DNA sequence: TGCGCCAGCAGCCAGGCTCGGACTAGCGGGGGACTCACAGATACGCAGTATTTT. Amino acid sequence: CASSQARTSGGLTDTQYF.

This chain links TRBV19 with TRBJ2-5; possible D gene TRBD2, 7 bases. Trimming shortened V by 3 bases and J by 1 base, and 18 bases separated the two germline ends. Germline V gene sequence: CDR1 LNHDA, CDR2 SQIVND (reference sequence). This CDR3 contains 17 residues. Here the CDR3 reads CASSILVLRGAQETQYF. The CDR3 DNA reads TGTGCCAGTAGTATTCTTGTCCTCCGGGGGGCCCAAGAGACCCAGTACTTC.

The chain links TRBV2 to TRBJ2-4, with D possibly being TRBD2 (5 bases). Trimming pared 2 bases from V and 9 bases from J, leaving 8 bases between. In germline, CDR1 is SNHLY, CDR2 FYNNEI. This CDR3 region has 12 residues. The CDR3 nucleotides read TGTGCCAGCAGTGAACGTGGAGGCATTCAGTACTTC. Encoded protein: CASSERGGIQYF.

This clone was seen once. This chain connects TRBV11-1 to TRBJ2-3; the match to TRBD1 covers 8 bases. The CDR3 totals 16 residues. CDR1 is SGHAT and CDR2 is FQDESV in the germline V gene (reference sequence). V trimming: 5 bases; J trimming: 2 bases; junction bases outside the gene matches: 9. CDR3 region: CASSPGRGPNTDTQYF. In DNA form, the CDR3 reads TGTGCCAGCAGCCCGGGCAGGGGGCCCAACACAGATACGCAGTATTTT.

The gene calls are TRBV6-4 and TRBJ1-1; 8 bases line up with TRBD1. The V gene's germline CDR1 is MRHNA and CDR2 SNTAGT. CDR3 length: 12 residues. V was clipped by 8 bases and J by 6 bases; unmatched bases: 5. The CDR3 reads CASQGALSEAFF. The CDR3, as DNA: TGTGCCAGCCAGGGGGCGCTATCTGAAGCTTTCTTT.

V is TRBV18 and J is TRBJ2-7; a weak D match, TRBD1 (6 bases). CDR1 and CDR2 from the germline V gene are KGHSH and LQKENI. The CDR3 length is 15 residues. V lost 8 bases and J lost 1, with 18 bases in between. CDR3 amino acids: CASRPGTHSSYEQYF. The CDR3 DNA reads TGTGCCAGCCGGCCCGGGACACACTCGTCCTACGAGCAGTACTTC.

This clone was found a few times. The chain couples TRBV11-2 to TRBJ2-5; TRBD2 matches at 9 bases. CDR3 length equals 16 residues. The V gene's germline CDR1 is SGHAT and CDR2 FQNNGV. Losses at the gene ends were 1 base for V and 2 bases for J; bases not matched to a gene: 5. CDR3 sequence reads: CASSLGSGGFQETQYF. The CDR3 region has the DNA TGTGCCAGCAGCTTAGGTAGCGGGGGCTTTCAAGAGACCCAGTACTTC. Combining the CDR3 with reference TRBV11-2 and TRBJ2-5 gives the whole variable domain EAGVAQSPRYKIIEKRQSVAFWCNPISGHATLYWYQQILGQGPKLLIQFQNNGVVDDSQLPKDRFSAERLKGVDSTLKIQPAKLEDSAVYLCASSLGSGGFQETQYFGPGTRLLVL.

This chain joins TRBV13 and TRBJ2-3; 7 bases map to TRBD2. The germline gives CDR1 PRHDT, CDR2 FYEKMQ (reference sequence). With 5 bases clipped from V and 2 bases from J, the junction kept 7 bases outside the gene matches. The CDR3 sequence is 15 residues long. CDR3 bases: TGTGCCAGCAGCCCCACTAGCGACTACACAGATACGCAGTATTTT. Its translation: CASSPTSDYTDTQYF. Together with reference TRBV13 and TRBJ2-3, the CDR3 gives the full variable domain: AAGVIQSPRHLIKEKRETATLKCYPIPRHDTVYWYQQGPGQDPQFLISFYEKMQSDKGSIPDRFSAQQFSDYHSELNMSSLELGDSALYFCASSPTSDYTDTQYFGPGTRLTVL.